The source of this TCR beta chain is a study of T cell responses to AZD1222 COVID-19 vaccine. Points from the study as a whole: Most donors were white British, females outnumbered males, and clonal diversity was possibly underestimated. Repertoire samples came only from after the peak T cell response.

Germline V lookup: CDR1 SGHTA, CDR2 FQGNSA. The CDR3 extends over 13 amino acids. The ends were cut back, 1 base at V and 4 bases at J, with 7 bases in the middle. The method was immunoSEQ multiplex PCR; TCRdb's version includes in-frame clones alone and lacks a portion of them. Among about 110,000 clones listed, about 91% were seen once. Timing groups of about 4 and about 12 weeks for second doses were pooled. As regards this clone: Its cognate antigen is unknown.

The TCR comes from an adult who received the AZD1222 COVID-19 vaccine. The chain has TRBV7-2 and TRBJ1-2; D is ambiguous. The sequences come from peripheral blood, collected 28 days after the second AZD1222 dose. CDR3: CASSLDSIYGYTF. The CDR3 DNA follows: TGTGCCAGCAGCTTAGACAGTATCTATGGCTACACCTTC.